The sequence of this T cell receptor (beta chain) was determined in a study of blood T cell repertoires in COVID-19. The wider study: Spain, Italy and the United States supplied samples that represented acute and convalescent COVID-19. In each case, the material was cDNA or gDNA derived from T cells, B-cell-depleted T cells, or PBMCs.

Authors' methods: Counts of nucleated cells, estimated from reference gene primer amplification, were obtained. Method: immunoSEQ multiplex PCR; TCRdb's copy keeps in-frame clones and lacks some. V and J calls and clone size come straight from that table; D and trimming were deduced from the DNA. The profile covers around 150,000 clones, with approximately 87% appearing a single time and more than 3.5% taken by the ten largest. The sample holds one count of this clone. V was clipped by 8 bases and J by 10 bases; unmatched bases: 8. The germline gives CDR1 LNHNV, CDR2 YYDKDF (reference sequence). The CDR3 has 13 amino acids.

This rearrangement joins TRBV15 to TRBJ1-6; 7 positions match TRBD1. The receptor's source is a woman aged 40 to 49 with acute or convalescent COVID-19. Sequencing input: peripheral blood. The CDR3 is CATGQQGSSPLHF. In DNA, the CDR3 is TGTGCCACCGGTCAACAGGGGTCGTCACCCCTCCACTTT.